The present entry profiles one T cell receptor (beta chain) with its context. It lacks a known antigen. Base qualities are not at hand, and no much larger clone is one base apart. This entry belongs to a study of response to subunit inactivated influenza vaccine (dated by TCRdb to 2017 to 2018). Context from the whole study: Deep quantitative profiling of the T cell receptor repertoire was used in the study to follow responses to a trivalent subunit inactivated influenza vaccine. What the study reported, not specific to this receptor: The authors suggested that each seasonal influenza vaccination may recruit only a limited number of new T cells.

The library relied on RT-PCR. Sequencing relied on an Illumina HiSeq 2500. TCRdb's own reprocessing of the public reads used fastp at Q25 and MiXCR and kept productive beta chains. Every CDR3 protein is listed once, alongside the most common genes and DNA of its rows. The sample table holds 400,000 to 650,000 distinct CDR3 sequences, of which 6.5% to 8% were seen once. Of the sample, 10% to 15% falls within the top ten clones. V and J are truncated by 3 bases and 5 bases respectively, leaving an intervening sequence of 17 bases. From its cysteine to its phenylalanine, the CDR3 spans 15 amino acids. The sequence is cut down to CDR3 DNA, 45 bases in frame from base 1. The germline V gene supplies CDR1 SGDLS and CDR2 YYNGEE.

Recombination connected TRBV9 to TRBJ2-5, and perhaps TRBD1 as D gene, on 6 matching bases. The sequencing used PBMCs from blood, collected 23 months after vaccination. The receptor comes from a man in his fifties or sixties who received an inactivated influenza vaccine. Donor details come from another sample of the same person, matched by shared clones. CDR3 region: CASSAQGFPSETQYF. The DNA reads TGTGCCAGCAGCGCACAGGGTTTCCCCAGCGAGACCCAGTACTTC. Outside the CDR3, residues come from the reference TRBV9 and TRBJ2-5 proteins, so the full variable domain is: DSGVTQTPKHLITATGQRVTLRCSPRSGDLSVYWYQQSLDQGLQFLIQYYNGEERAKGNILERFSAQQFPDLHSELNLSSLELGDSALYFCASSAQGFPSETQYFGPGTRLLVL.